The T cell receptor beta chain described here comes from a study of shared clonotypes between healthy human individuals. For the study at large: Per donor, CD8 memory used one plate, CD8 naive used two, CD4 memory used three and CD4 naive used three.

Study-wide findings and caveats: Naive subsets, compared against memory subsets, generally had larger estimated richness values.

With 5 bases removed from V and 7 bases from J, the gap between germline ends came to 21 bases. This CDR3 contains 15 residues. Germline CDR1 reads MNHEY; CDR2 reads SMNVEV (reference sequence). Worth noting for this clone: Its specificity is not known.

CD45RO negativity and positive selection for CCR7 defined naive CD8 cells, a population that excluded terminally differentiated effector memory CD45RA+ cells. Libraries were prepared by immunoSEQ multiplex PCR; TCRdb keeps only in-frame clonotypes and omits some of them. The sample comprises hundreds of thousands of clones, around 92% of which are singletons, and 24% rests with the top ten. The receptor was derived from a man aged 25-45 years in good health. Sequencing was carried out using naive CD8+ T cells sorted from blood. This chain links TRBV27 with TRBJ2-7, with D perhaps matching TRBD2 (6 bases). As DNA, the CDR3 is TGTGCCAGCAGTCTAAGCGGCGGGGTTCAGTGGGAGCAGTACTTC. It encodes CASSLSGGVQWEQYF.